The following is a T cell receptor (beta chain) sequence with its context. The antigen remains undetermined. The sample is drawn from a study of cytomegalovirus exposure and HLA in healthy donors. About the research overall: Samples from HLA-typed donors yielded about 86 million unique TCRs in an early data release. Study-wide results and limits: In a later analysis, the majority of CMV-associated beta chains seemingly showed HLA restriction.

60 Vbeta and 13 Jbeta primers were used in PCR. Profiling relied on immunoSEQ multiplex PCR, and the TCRdb table lists in-frame clones only, not all of them. The sample yields 150,000 to 180,000 clones, around three quarters seen once. Germline V CDR1 and CDR2: SGHNT, YYREEE (reference sequence). The CDR3 sequence is 16 residues long. The V and J ends lost 1 base and 0 bases respectively, with 12 bases between them. This sequence joins TRBV5-4 and TRBJ2-3, with a possible D match to TRBD1 (5 bases). The sequenced material came from PBMCs. This receptor was obtained from a woman in her thirties or forties in good health and CMV-seronegative. The CDR3 nucleotides read TGTGCCAGCAGCTTGAGGAGACAGAGTAGCACAGATACGCAGTATTTT. Residues: CASSLRRQSSTDTQYF.